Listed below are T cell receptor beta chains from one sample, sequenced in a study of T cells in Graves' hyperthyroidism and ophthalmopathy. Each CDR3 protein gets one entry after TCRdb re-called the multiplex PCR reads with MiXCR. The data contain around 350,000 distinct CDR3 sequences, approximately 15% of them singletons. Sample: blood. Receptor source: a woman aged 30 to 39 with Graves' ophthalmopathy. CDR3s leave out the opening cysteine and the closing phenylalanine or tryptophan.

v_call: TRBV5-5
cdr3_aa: ASSLERTGPTRYEQY

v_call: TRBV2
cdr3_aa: ASRGLAGKETQY

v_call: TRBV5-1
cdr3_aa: ASSPEGAQPQH

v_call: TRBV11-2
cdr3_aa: ASSSDPWVEQY

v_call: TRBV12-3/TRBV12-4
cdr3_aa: ASRTEAGRGPYSSLH

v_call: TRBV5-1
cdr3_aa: ASSSSSRQGTDSPLH

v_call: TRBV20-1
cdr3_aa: SARVTGIETQY

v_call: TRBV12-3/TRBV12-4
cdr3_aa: ASSFGIWNQPQH

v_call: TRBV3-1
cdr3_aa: ASSQASTGLGEKLF

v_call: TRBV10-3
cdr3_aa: AISESSGSYEQY

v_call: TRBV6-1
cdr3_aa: ASKETETNFYGYT

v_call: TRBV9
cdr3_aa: ASSVASPNEQF

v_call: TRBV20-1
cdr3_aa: SASKSLGTSDSCTQY

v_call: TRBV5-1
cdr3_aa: ASSQGAEDEKLF

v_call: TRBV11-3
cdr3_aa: ASSLESTGTVTELYT

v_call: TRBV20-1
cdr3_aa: SASQIKGQETQY

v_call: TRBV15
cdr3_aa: ATSRDVGQHNEQF

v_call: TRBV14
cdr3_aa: ASSQGVVDTQY

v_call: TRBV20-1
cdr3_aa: SASRHESGTEAF

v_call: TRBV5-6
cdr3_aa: ASSLEYRDTEAF

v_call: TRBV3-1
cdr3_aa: ASSRGTSAGGELF

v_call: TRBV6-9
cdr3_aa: ASSFSLDRPFTEAF

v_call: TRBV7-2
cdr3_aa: ANSWWGERETQY

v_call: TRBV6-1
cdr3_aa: ASRDDRTYEQY

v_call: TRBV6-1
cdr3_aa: ASSDWWGRNNQPQH

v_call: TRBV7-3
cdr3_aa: ASSPTTVFGANVLT

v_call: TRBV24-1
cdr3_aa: ATSDPRQGEAF

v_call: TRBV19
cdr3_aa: ASSGRGTDTQY

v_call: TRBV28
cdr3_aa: ASSLRGQGYNQPQH

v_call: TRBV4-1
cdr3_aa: ASSLTDSSYEQY

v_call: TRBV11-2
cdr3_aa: ASTLTVATQGNNQPQH

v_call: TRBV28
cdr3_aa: ASSSIDRSYEQY

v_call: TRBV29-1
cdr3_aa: SVGQGSNQPQH

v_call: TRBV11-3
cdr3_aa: ASSSRTPRETQY

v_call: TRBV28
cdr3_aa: ASSLGLGRNIQY